Listed here are 20 T cell receptor beta chains from one sample, sequenced in a study of T cell repertoires and HLA-DP antigens. The assay was immunoSEQ multiplex PCR, and TCRdb's table has in-frame clones only and misses some. The data show more than 90,000 clones, approximately 92% seen once. For these TCRs, the target antigens are not known. The sample comprised CD4+ T cells from PBMCs. These receptors all stem from a woman younger than 30 in good health and CMV-seronegative.

This chain connects TRBV9 to TRBJ2-5, with TRBD1 matching 10 bases. V dropped 0 bases and J dropped 6; count of bases not matched to a gene: 5. Germline lookup yields CDR1 SGDLS and CDR2 YYNGEE. The CDR3 extends over 15 amino acids. The CDR3, as DNA: TGTGCCAGCAGCGTAGGGGACAGGGGTGGAAAGACCCAGTACTTC. Protein sequence: CASSVGDRGGKTQYF.

The gene calls are TRBV7-3 and TRBJ2-2; 14 bases agree with TRBD2. Germline loops: CDR1 SGHTA, CDR2 FQGTGA. This CDR3 comprises 16 residues. The V segment lost 5 bases and the J segment 7 bases; nucleotides outside the gene matches: 6. CDR3 loop: CASSATSGRAFGELFF. The CDR3 coding sequence is TGTGCCAGCAGCGCGACTAGCGGGAGGGCCTTCGGGGAGCTGTTTTTT.

This chain joins TRBV9 and TRBJ2-6, with D possibly TRBD1 on 5 matching bases. The CDR3 has 18 residues. Germline CDR1 SGDLS, CDR2 YYNGEE. V was trimmed by 4 bases and J by 3 bases, leaving 20 bases between them. This chain's CDR3 is CASSPRGRRSGGANVLTF. CDR3 DNA: TGTGCCAGCAGCCCAAGGGGCAGGCGGTCGGGTGGGGCCAACGTCCTGACTTTC.

This chain uses TRBV27 with TRBJ2-7; D gene uncertain. The CDR3 is 16 residues long. Germline V lookup: CDR1 MNHEY, CDR2 SMNVEV (reference sequence). V lost 8 bases, J lost 3 bases, and 23 bases lay in between. DNA of the CDR3: TGTGCCAGCCGCCGAAACAGAGAACGCCTCAACTACGAGCAGTACTTC. Protein sequence: CASRRNRERLNYEQYF.

The chain employs TRBV19 and TRBJ1-1; perhaps TRBD1 as D (5 bases). V lost 7 bases and J 2 bases, leaving 14 bases between the germline ends. Germline CDR1 reads LNHDA; CDR2 reads SQIVND (reference sequence). CDR3 length equals 14 residues. CDR3 sequence: CASTSRQQNTEAFF. DNA of the CDR3: TGTGCCAGTACCTCTCGACAGCAAAACACTGAAGCTTTCTTT.

This CDR3 reads CASRGGESYYGYTF. As DNA, the CDR3 is TGTGCCAGCAGGGGAGGGGAATCGTACTATGGCTACACCTTC. J is TRBJ1-2 and V is TRBV2; possibly TRBD1 for D (5 bases). V was cut by 6 bases and J by 3 bases, with 14 bases left in between. The CDR3 contains 14 residues. CDR1 and CDR2 from the germline V gene are SNHLY and FYNNEI.

The J gene is TRBJ2-7, the V gene TRBV28; TRBD1 is a possible D gene (6 bases). Germline values: CDR1 MDHEN, CDR2 SYDVKM. The CDR3 spans 15 residues. The V gene lost 5 bases and the J gene lost 0 bases, with 14 bases spanning the gap. The CDR3 DNA reads as TGTGCCAGCAGTGCACAGGGTTCCCCCTCCTACGAGCAGTACTTC. It encodes CASSAQGSPSYEQYF.

This clone was seen once. The rearrangement joins TRBV19 to TRBJ2-5; perhaps TRBD2 as D (5 bases). The CDR3 has 13 residues. V was shortened by 5 bases and J by 1 base, with 8 bases between the two germline ends. Germline-derived CDR1 and CDR2 are LNHDA and SQIVND (reference sequence). DNA for the CDR3: TGTGCCAGTAGTCGGAGGACCCAAGAGACCCAGTACTTC. The encoded protein is CASSRRTQETQYF.

The chain couples TRBV4-1 to TRBJ1-5, with no clear D. The CDR3 covers 17 residues. The V end was cut by 4 bases, the J end by 3 bases, with 19 bases between. The germline gives CDR1 MGHRA, CDR2 YSYEKL. DNA for the CDR3: TGCGCCAGCAGCCGTATCATAGCGGAGGTTCTCAATCAGCCCCAGCATTTT. It is translated as CASSRIIAEVLNQPQHF.

This sequence joins TRBV7-2 and TRBJ2-1; the match to TRBD2 covers 15 bases. Trimming took 2 bases from V and 8 from J; bases not matched to a gene: 10. The germline V gene has CDR1 SGHTA and CDR2 FQGNSA. CDR3 length: 18 residues. CDR3 nucleotides: TGTGCCAGCAGCTTATTTGGACTAGCGGGAGGGCCATCAGATGAGCAGTTCTTC. It specifies CASSLFGLAGGPSDEQFF.

The CDR3 protein is CASSPTRTGREKLFF. The CDR3 DNA reads as TGTGCCAGCAGCCCCACCCGGACAGGGAGGGAAAAACTGTTTTTT. The chain couples TRBV11-2 to TRBJ1-4; 8 bases match TRBD1. The germline V gene has CDR1 SGHAT and CDR2 FQNNGV. There are 15 residues in the CDR3. Trimming cost V 5 bases and J 8 bases; bases outside gene matches: 10.

This clone was counted between two and nine times. The chain is built from TRBV29-1 and TRBJ1-2; D gene unclear. Germline values: CDR1 SQVTM, CDR2 ANQGSEA. Trimming removed 3 bases at V and 4 bases at J, with 12 bases between. The CDR3 covers 13 residues. CDR3 sequence: CSVDVPGTYGYTF. DNA of the CDR3: TGCAGCGTTGATGTACCAGGCACCTATGGCTACACCTTC.

The J gene is TRBJ1-6, the V gene TRBV7-2; D may be TRBD1 (6 bases). The CDR3 covers 16 residues. The V end was cut by 4 bases, the J end by 0 bases, with 10 bases between. Germline V gives CDR1 SGHTA, CDR2 FQGNSA. The CDR3 sequence is CASSYTGSSYNSPLHF. CDR3 nucleotide sequence: TGTGCCAGCAGCTACACAGGGAGCTCCTATAATTCACCCCTCCACTTT.

This clone was observed a few times. This rearrangement joins TRBV7-9 to TRBJ1-1; the match to TRBD1 covers 9 bases. The CDR3 length is 15 residues. CDR1 is SEHNR, CDR2 FQNEAQ, per germline (reference sequence). V lost 5 bases to trimming and J lost 1 base; unmatched junction nucleotides: 5. For the CDR3, the DNA is TGTGCCAGCAGCCCTCAGGGACAGGGGAACACTGAAGCTTTCTTT. This codes for CASSPQGQGNTEAFF.

V is TRBV6-1 and J is TRBJ2-7; tentative D call: TRBD2 (5 bases). With 4 bases removed from V and 0 bases from J, the gap between germline ends came to 13 bases. Germline values: CDR1 MNHNS, CDR2 SASEGT. The CDR3 has 15 residues. CDR3 protein: CASSGGWRSSYEQYV. As DNA, the CDR3 is TGTGCCAGCAGTGGTGGTTGGAGGAGCTCCTACGAGCAGTACGTC.

The gene calls are TRBV18 and TRBJ2-1; 13 bases agree with TRBD2. Germline-derived CDR1 and CDR2 are KGHSH and LQKENI. This CDR3 is 16 amino acids long. Losses at the gene ends were 6 bases for V and 6 bases for J; bases not matched to a gene: 8. For the CDR3, the DNA is TGTGCCAGCTCCGTCGGACTAGCGGGAGATTCCAATGAGCAGTTCTTC. It is translated as CASSVGLAGDSNEQFF.

V gene TRBV6-5 combines with J gene TRBJ1-2; D is perhaps TRBD1 (6 bases). Germline CDR1 is MNHEY and CDR2 is SVGAGI. CDR3 size: 13 residues. V was pared by 6 bases and J by 5 bases, with 13 bases between. DNA of the CDR3: TGTGCCAGCAGCCCAGGACAGACATATGGCTACACCTTC. Amino acids: CASSPGQTYGYTF.

In DNA form, the CDR3 reads TGCGCCAGCAGCTTACAGGGTTTAGGGGACACTGAAGCTTTCTTT. Protein: CASSLQGLGDTEAFF. The chain has TRBV5-1 and TRBJ1-1; D is possibly TRBD1 (6 bases). Between the trimmed V and J ends, which lost 2 bases and 3 bases, there was a span of 14 bases. The CDR3 is 15 residues long. Per the germline V gene, CDR1 is SGHRS and CDR2 is YFSETQ.

The chain is built from TRBV5-6 and TRBJ1-5; a possible D gene is TRBD1 (6 bases). Germline V lookup: CDR1 SGHDT, CDR2 YYEEEE. V dropped 4 bases and J dropped 2 bases, with 19 bases sitting between them. The CDR3 runs 17 residues. CDR3 bases: TGTGCCAGCAGCCAGGGACGGACAGTCCGCGGCAATCAGCCCCAGCATTTT. Its protein is CASSQGRTVRGNQPQHF.

V gene TRBV5-7 combines with J gene TRBJ1-6; D is possibly TRBD1 (5 bases). TRBV5-7 counts as an open reading frame of uncertain function. The germline V and J ends were trimmed by 0 bases and 7 bases, with 11 bases remaining between them. This CDR3 has 15 amino acids. CDR3 sequence reads: CASSLEGQGNSPLHF. In DNA, the CDR3 is TGTGCCAGCAGCTTGGAGGGTCAGGGAAATTCACCCCTCCACTTT.